Presented here are 20 T cell receptor beta chains from one specimen sequenced in a study of OX40 agonist ivuxolimab in advanced cancers. The assay was immunoSEQ multiplex PCR, and TCRdb's table has in-frame clones only and misses some. Among about 93,000 clones listed, just over 90% were seen once. The source was CD4+ or CD8+ T cells sorted from blood, collected in a trial of the OX40 agonist ivuxolimab. These receptors came from an adult with an advanced solid tumor such as melanoma, head and neck, liver or kidney cancer.

This chain links TRBV9 with TRBJ1-2, with D possibly TRBD1 on 5 matching bases. Trimming took 0 bases from V and 2 from J, leaving 11 bases between them. The germline CDR1 and CDR2 sequences are SGDLS and YYNGEE. The CDR3 runs 15 residues. The CDR3 nucleotides read TGTGCCAGCAGCGTAGAGGACATGGCGAACTATGGCTACACCTTC. It yields the protein CASSVEDMANYGYTF.

The gene calls are TRBV7-3 and TRBJ1-2; D not resolved. Germline CDR1 SGHTA, CDR2 FQGTGA. Trimming took off 5 bases at V and 6 bases at J, with 22 bases between the two ends. The CDR3 has 16 residues. CDR3 nucleotide sequence: TGTGCCAGCAGCCCAACCCCGGAAGGACGAAGCCATGGCTACACCTTC. Translated, it gives CASSPTPEGRSHGYTF.

J is TRBJ1-6 and V is TRBV30, with TRBD1 matching over 9 bases. Per germline, CDR1 GTSNPN and CDR2 SVGIG (reference sequence). The CDR3 consists of 14 residues. The trim removed 4 bases at V and 7 bases at J, leaving 5 bases unmatched. This CDR3 is CAWNRGQGNSPLHF. The CDR3 nucleotides read TGTGCCTGGAACAGGGGGCAGGGGAATTCACCCCTCCACTTT. Full variable domain (missing parts from reference TRBV30 and TRBJ1-6): SQTIHQWPATLVQPVGSPLSLECTVEGTSNPNLYWYRQAAGRGLQLLFYSVGIGQISSEVPQNLSASRPQDRQFILSSKKLLLSDSGFYLCAWNRGQGNSPLHFGNGTRLTVT.

The rearrangement uses TRBV30 and TRBJ1-6; D call uncertain. The V end lost 0 bases, the J end lost 10 bases, and 10 bases lay between the germline ends. CDR1 is GTSNPN, CDR2 SVGIG, per germline (reference sequence). This CDR3 has 13 amino acids. The CDR3 spells CAWSVGRESPLHF. The CDR3 DNA reads as TGTGCCTGGAGTGTTGGCAGAGAATCACCCCTCCACTTT.

The chain recombines TRBV7-9 with TRBJ2-3, with D perhaps being TRBD1 or TRBD2 (5 bases each). Germline lookup yields CDR1 SEHNR and CDR2 FQNEAQ (reference sequence). The germline V and J ends were trimmed by 7 bases and 3 bases, with 17 bases remaining between them. CDR3 length equals 15 residues. CDR3 amino acids: CASTEVTGATDTQYF. DNA for the CDR3: TGTGCCAGCACAGAGGTTACCGGGGCGACAGATACGCAGTATTTT.

The rearrangement joins TRBV19 to TRBJ2-7; 10 bases are shared with TRBD2. This CDR3 has 16 residues. J lost 0 bases, V lost 5 bases, and 7 bases had no gene match. In germline, CDR1 is LNHDA, CDR2 SQIVND (reference sequence). The CDR3 DNA reads TGTGCCAGTAGTGTGTTCCGGACTAGCGGCTCCTACGAGCAGTACTTC. Protein: CASSVFRTSGSYEQYF.

The chain uses TRBV2 and TRBJ1-4; tentative D call: TRBD1 (5 bases). CDR3 length: 13 amino acids. Germline V CDR1 and CDR2: SNHLY, FYNNEI. Trimming took off 2 bases at V and 13 bases at J, with 14 bases between the two ends. Here the CDR3 reads CASSEIFGGRLFF. The CDR3 DNA follows: TGTGCCAGCAGTGAAATCTTTGGGGGGAGACTGTTTTTT.

This chain joins TRBV5-4 and TRBJ1-2, with a weak D call TRBD1 (6 bases). CDR3 length: 14 amino acids. The V and J ends lost 0 bases and 5 bases respectively, with 11 bases between them. The germline gives CDR1 SGHNT, CDR2 YYREEE (reference sequence). The CDR3 loop reads CASSLGLTGYGYTF. The CDR3 DNA reads TGTGCCAGCAGCTTGGGGCTTACAGGGTATGGCTACACCTTC.

V and J are TRBV18 and TRBJ1-3; D call uncertain. Between the trimmed V and J ends, which lost 3 bases and 0 bases, there was a span of 9 bases. CDR1 KGHSH and CDR2 LQKENI come from the germline V gene. CDR3 size: 15 residues. CDR3 region: CASSPAASSGNTIYF. The CDR3 region has the DNA TGTGCCAGCTCACCTGCAGCCTCCTCTGGAAACACCATATATTTT.

V usage is TRBV11-2 and J usage is TRBJ1-2, with D unresolved. The CDR3 spans 14 residues. CDR1 is SGHAT, CDR2 FQNNGV, per germline. V was trimmed by 2 bases and J by 7 bases, leaving 14 bases between them. This CDR3 reads CASSLNGGRGGYTF. The CDR3 nucleotides read TGTGCCAGCAGCTTAAATGGTGGTCGCGGTGGCTACACCTTC.

The rearrangement uses TRBV5-1 and TRBJ1-6, with D unresolved. CDR1 is SGHRS and CDR2 is YFSETQ in the germline V gene. V dropped 5 bases and J dropped 9 bases, with 12 bases sitting between them. The CDR3 loop spans 13 amino acids. This CDR3 reads CASRIGPSSPLHF. The DNA of the CDR3 is TGCGCCAGCAGGATTGGGCCGAGTTCACCCCTCCACTTT.

The CDR3 bases are TGTGCCAGCAGCGTGTCAACAGGGAGACTCCAAGAGACCCAGTACTTC. Translation gives CASSVSTGRLQETQYF. The V and J genes are TRBV9 and TRBJ2-5; the D gene is possibly TRBD1 (6 bases). Germline lookup yields CDR1 SGDLS and CDR2 YYNGEE. Trimming took off 2 bases at V and 1 base at J, with 15 bases between the two ends. The CDR3 loop spans 16 amino acids.

The chain employs TRBV11-3 and TRBJ2-2; the match to TRBD2 covers 8 bases. Germline CDR1 reads SGHNT; CDR2 reads YENEEA. J was trimmed by 4 bases and V by 5 bases; bases with no gene match: 6. The CDR3 has 15 amino acids. CDR3 nucleotide sequence: TGTGCCAGCAGCCCGGGGGGGCCGGGCACCGGGGAGCTGTTTTTT. Translation gives CASSPGGPGTGELFF. Together with reference TRBV11-3 and TRBJ2-2, the CDR3 gives the full variable domain: EAGVVQSPRYKIIEKKQPVAFWCNPISGHNTLYWYLQNLGQGPELLIRYENEEAVDDSQLPKDRFSAERLKGVDSTLKIQPAELGDSAVYLCASSPGGPGTGELFFGEGSRLTVL.

V usage is TRBV21-1 and J usage is TRBJ1-1; the table gives TRBD1 as D, unverified against the DNA. TRBV21-1 is termed a pseudogene. The CDR3 is 14 amino acids. For the CDR3, the DNA is TGTGCCAGCAGCAAAGTCAGGGGGACCCCTGAAGCTTTCTTT. This encodes CASSKVRGTPEAFF.

The J gene is TRBJ1-6, the V gene TRBV6-5; no reliable D call. The CDR3 consists of 13 residues. The germline V and J ends were trimmed by 8 bases and 10 bases, with 15 bases remaining between them. Germline-derived CDR1 and CDR2 are MNHEY and SVGAGI. This CDR3 is CASGKVAGSPLHF. In DNA form, the CDR3 reads TGTGCCAGCGGAAAAGTGGCCGGGTCACCCCTCCACTTT.

The chain employs TRBV7-9 and TRBJ2-1, with D uncertain. The CDR3 loop spans 10 amino acids. Trimming shortened V by 4 bases and J by 13 bases, and 8 bases separated the two germline ends. The germline CDR1 and CDR2 sequences are SEHNR and FQNEAQ (reference sequence). CDR3 DNA: TGTGCCAGCAGCTCTCAACCTCAGTTCTTC. Encoded protein: CASSSQPQFF.

The V and J genes are TRBV19 and TRBJ2-5; perhaps TRBD2 as D (5 bases). Germline values: CDR1 LNHDA, CDR2 SQIVND (reference sequence). This CDR3 has 15 amino acids. V was pared by 6 bases and J by 5 bases, with 19 bases between. CDR3 amino acids: CASRDSGTVRETQYF. In nucleotides, the CDR3 is TGTGCCAGTAGAGACTCGGGAACAGTCCGGGAGACCCAGTACTTC.

This clone was recorded a few times. This sequence joins TRBV9 and TRBJ1-1; D remains unclear. V was pared by 0 bases and J by 0 bases, with 9 bases between. CDR1 is SGDLS, CDR2 YYNGEE, per germline. This CDR3 contains 15 residues. The CDR3 loop is CASSVVGELNTEAFF. For the CDR3, the DNA is TGTGCCAGCAGCGTAGTCGGGGAATTGAACACTGAAGCTTTCTTT.

This chain uses TRBV11-3 with TRBJ2-3; D uncertain. The CDR3 extends over 15 amino acids. Germline loops: CDR1 SGHNT, CDR2 YENEEA. Trimming removed 3 bases from V and 1 base from J, with 11 bases in between. The CDR3 DNA follows: TGTGCCAGCAGCTTCCGGGCTACGGGCACAGATACGCAGTATTTT. Translated, it gives CASSFRATGTDTQYF.

The chain uses TRBV2 and TRBJ1-5, with D maybe TRBD1 (6 bases). The CDR3 has 13 residues. Germline values: CDR1 SNHLY, CDR2 FYNNEI. Trimming removed 6 bases from V and 1 base from J, with 7 bases in between. CDR3 amino acids: CASRGQSNQPQHF. In DNA form, the CDR3 reads TGTGCCAGCAGAGGACAGAGCAATCAGCCCCAGCATTTT. Supplemented by reference TRBV2 and TRBJ1-5, the full variable domain reads EPEVTQTPSHQVTQMGQEVILRCVPISNHLYFYWYRQILGQKVEFLVSFYNNEISEKSEIFDDQFSVERPDGSNFTLKIRSTKLEDSAMYFCASRGQSNQPQHFGDGTRLSIL.